One sample yielded the 8 T cell receptor beta chains listed below, sequenced in a study of breast tumors, draining lymph nodes, adjacent tissues. Each CDR3 protein is one row after TCRdb ran MiXCR on the multiplex PCR reads. The profile shows 80,000 to 130,000 distinct CDR3 sequences, 21% of them singletons. Samples came from axillary lymph nodes draining the breast cancer. Sequencing was done on a sample of axillary lymph node tissue. The receptors come from a female donor with breast cancer. Some clones in this sample may be carry-over from other donors' samples.

Concerning this clonotype itself: A read error is possible here, since a much larger clone lies one base away. The CDR3 DNA is TGCAGCGTTGAGGAGGCTTACGGGCAGTACTTC. Its translation is CSVEEAYGQYF. This chain uses TRBV29-1 with TRBJ2-7, with D tentatively TRBD2 (5 bases). The CDR3 runs to 11 residues. Germline CDR1 is SQVTM and CDR2 is ANQGSEA.

V usage is TRBV15 and J usage is TRBJ2-6; TRBD1 might be the D (5 bases). V lost 1 base to trimming and J lost 0 bases, with 10 bases between them. Germline values: CDR1 LNHNV, CDR2 YYDKDF (reference sequence). This CDR3 is 17 amino acids long. This chain's CDR3 is CATSRGQLNSGANVLTF. The DNA of the CDR3 is TGTGCCACCAGCAGAGGACAGCTGAACTCTGGGGCCAACGTCCTGACTTTC.

This clonotype was seen a handful of times. The CDR3 reads CASSLAPGQTSINTEAFF. The CDR3 DNA reads TGCGCCAGCAGCTTGGCTCCGGGACAGACCTCGATTAACACTGAAGCTTTCTTT. This chain joins TRBV5-1 and TRBJ1-1; 7 positions agree with TRBD1. V shed 0 bases, J shed 2 bases, and the junction held 13 bases outside the gene matches. The CDR3 is 18 residues long. Germline V gives CDR1 SGHRS, CDR2 YFSETQ.

In this sample, this clonotype turned up many times. V is TRBV12-3 or TRBV12-4 and J is TRBJ2-1; D may be TRBD2 (6 bases). The V and J ends lost 2 bases and 4 bases respectively, with 9 bases between them. This CDR3 region has 14 residues. The CDR3 DNA follows: TGTGCCAGCAGTTTAAGGGGAGGTTACAATGAGCAGTTCTTC. Translation: CASSLRGGYNEQFF.

This clonotype was picked up one time. The CDR3 coding sequence is TGCAGTTCCTACAAACAGGGGGGAAACACCATATATTTT. It is translated as CSSYKQGGNTIYF. The chain links TRBV20-1 to TRBJ1-3; 7 nucleotides agree with TRBD1. The CDR3 length is 13 residues. The germline V gene encodes CDR1 DFQATT and CDR2 SNEGSKA (reference sequence). Losses at the gene ends were 8 bases for V and 4 bases for J; bases not matched to a gene: 8.

This clonotype was detected only a few times. A much larger clonotype is one base distant, so this may be a read error. The chain is built from TRBV20-1 and TRBJ2-1; TRBD1 or TRBD2 may be the D gene (5 bases each). The length of the CDR3 is 12 residues. Germline CDR1 reads DFQATT; CDR2 reads SNEGSKA (reference sequence). The V gene lost 6 bases and the J gene lost 15 bases, with 21 bases spanning the gap. The CDR3 here is CSAHPPEGRGFF. The CDR3 region has the DNA TGCAGTGCGCACCCCCCTGAGGGACGTGGGTTCTTC.

Ten or more counts support this clonotype. At one boundary the junction diverges from the germline segment, which might be a read error. This rearrangement joins TRBV20-1 to TRBJ2-7, with 14 bases aligning to TRBD2. The length of the CDR3 is 16 residues. Looked up from germline, CDR1 is DFQATT and CDR2 is SNEGSKA (reference sequence). The CDR3 reads CSARGPGLAGVGEQCF. CDR3 DNA: TGCAGTGCTAGGGGACCGGGACTAGCGGGAGTTGGCGAGCAGTGCTTC.

This rearrangement joins TRBV5-1 to TRBJ2-3, with D unclear. Germline CDR1 SGHRS, CDR2 YFSETQ. There are 13 residues in the CDR3. Trimming stripped 4 bases from V and 2 bases from J, with 8 bases between. CDR3 residues: CASSALATDTQYF. CDR3 DNA sequence: TGCGCCAGCAGCGCACTGGCCACAGATACGCAGTATTTT.